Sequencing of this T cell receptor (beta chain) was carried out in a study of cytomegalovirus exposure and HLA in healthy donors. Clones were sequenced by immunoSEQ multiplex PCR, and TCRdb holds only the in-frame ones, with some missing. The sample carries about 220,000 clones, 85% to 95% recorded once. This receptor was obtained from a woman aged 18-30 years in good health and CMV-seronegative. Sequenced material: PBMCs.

CDR3 amino acids: CASSLGEGRGYGYTF. CDR3 in DNA: TGTGCCAGCAGCTTGGGGGAGGGCCGCGGCTATGGCTACACCTTC. The chain employs TRBV5-8 and TRBJ1-2; D gene ambiguous. CDR1 SGHTS and CDR2 YDEGEE come from the germline V gene. The CDR3 covers 15 residues. V shed 0 bases and J shed 4 bases, with 13 bases lying between them.